This TCR beta chain derives from a study of T cell responses to AZD1222 COVID-19 vaccine. The CDR3 spans 15 residues. V was cut by 4 bases and J by 3 bases, with 14 bases left in between. CDR1 is KGHDR, CDR2 SFDVKD, per germline. Measured with immunoSEQ multiplex PCR; TCRdb has only the in-frame clones, and not every one. The profile shows 150,000 to 200,000 clones, around 90% of them singletons. The receptor comes from an adult in good health. Specimen: peripheral blood, collected on day 0 of AZD1222 vaccination. The V call is TRBV24-1, the J call TRBJ1-2; D unresolved. CDR3 sequence: CATSDWARFHYGYTF. CDR3 in DNA: TGTGCCACCAGTGACTGGGCCCGATTCCACTATGGCTACACCTTC.